What follows is one TCR beta chain and its context. This entry comes from a study of beta chain features in type 1 diabetes. The authors reverse transcribed all of the isolated RNA, so sequencing captured expressed TCRB transcripts. Some clones are missing from TCRdb's copy, which holds only in-frame ones; the method was immunoSEQ multiplex PCR. The data hold 200,000 to 300,000 clones, with approximately 70% observed a single time. V was clipped by 1 base and J by 1 base, with 13 bases between them. From germline, CDR1 is GTSNPN and CDR2 SVGIG (reference sequence). The CDR3 is made up of 15 amino acids.

This clonotype was obtained from a man between 25 and 39 years old in good health. The sample was naive CD4+ T cells from blood. The genes are TRBV30 and TRBJ1-1; D is possibly TRBD1 (5 bases). The CDR3 DNA reads as TGTGCCTGGAGTGCTACGGGACTCCCGAACACTGAAGCTTTCTTT. Translating gives CAWSATGLPNTEAFF.